This T cell receptor beta chain was found in a study of Graves' ophthalmopathy and Graves' hyperthyroidism. Background on the study: Upon initial diagnosis and before any treatment, peripheral blood was collected. Whole-study findings and limits: Blood also harbored most expanded thyroid clonotypes above 0.001 frequency.

Diagnosis was based on clinical symptoms, serum thyroxine, TRAb, thyroid ultrasound and orbital computed tomography. Many counts were recorded for this clonotype. Its target is unknown. RNA transcripts were the template, and TCR beta CDR3 regions were amplified from them. In the first round, RT-PCR was carried out with HTBI primers, and a multiplex PCR formed the second round. TCRdb recomputed calls from the multiplex PCR reads with MiXCR, one row per CDR3 protein. The sample lists 660,000 or so distinct CDR3 sequences, about 40% occurring once. The clonotype comes from an adult man with Graves' ophthalmopathy. The sample taken for sequencing was peripheral blood.

CDR3 sequence reads: CASTQRGTGELFF. CDR3 nucleotide sequence: TGTGCCAGCACCCAGAGGGGGACCGGGGAGCTGTTTTTT. The rearrangement uses TRBV2 and TRBJ2-2; TRBD1 might be the D (6 bases). Trimming left V 7 bases short and J 5 bases short, with 11 bases between. Germline CDR1 and CDR2: SNHLY and FYNNEI. The CDR3 sequence is 13 residues long.